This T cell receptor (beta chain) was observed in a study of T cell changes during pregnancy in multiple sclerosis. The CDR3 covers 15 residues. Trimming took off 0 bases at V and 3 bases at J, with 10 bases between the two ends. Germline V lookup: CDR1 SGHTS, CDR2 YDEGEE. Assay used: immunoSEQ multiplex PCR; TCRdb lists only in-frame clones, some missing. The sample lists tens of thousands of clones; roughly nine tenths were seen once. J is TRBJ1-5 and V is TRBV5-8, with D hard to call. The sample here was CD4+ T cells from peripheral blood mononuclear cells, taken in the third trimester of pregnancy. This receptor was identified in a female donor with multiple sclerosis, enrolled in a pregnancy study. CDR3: CASSLALGANQPQHF. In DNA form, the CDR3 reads TGTGCCAGCAGCTTGGCCCTAGGCGCCAATCAGCCCCAGCATTTT.